This is a list of T cell receptor beta chains from one sample in a study of control samples from healthy donors and cancer patients. TCRdb's copy holds only in-frame clones and misses some; the assay was immunoSEQ multiplex PCR. Here the sample spans around 170,000 clones, 88% being singletons. The sequencing input was blood. These receptors were obtained from a woman in her 30s in good health. The CDR3 runs from the conserved cysteine through the conserved F or W. The order of the fields is CDR3 length, V gene, D gene, CDR3 protein. The D gene is left open where the match is weak.

14	TRBV5-4	TRBD1	CASSWTGGKETQYF
11	TRBV30	NA	CAWSGNNEQFF
13	TRBV9	NA	CASSVVGTDTQYF
14	TRBV6-1	NA	CASSDLLGGHEQFF
12	TRBV7-9	NA	CASSSLVDTQYF
15	TRBV10-3	NA	CAISESGVSTDTQYF
16	TRBV11-2	NA	CASSLFLGRSNTEAFF
14	TRBV9	NA	CASSPRGFTDTQYF
14	TRBV30	NA	CAWKGGFSYNEQFF
13	TRBV5-6	NA	CASSRRGGETQYF
14	TRBV6-6	TRBD1	CASSPGQGGYGYTF
15	TRBV5-4	NA	CASSLDGSGANVLTF
14	TRBV6-4	NA	CASSERGSYNEQFF
11	TRBV29-1	NA	CSVRSTGELFF
13	TRBV2	TRBD1	CAANGQVFDEQYF
14	TRBV11-2	TRBD2	CASSLAGGADTQYF
13	TRBV4-1	TRBD1	CASGQGKNTEAFF
12	TRBV2	NA	CASSEYKVGYTF